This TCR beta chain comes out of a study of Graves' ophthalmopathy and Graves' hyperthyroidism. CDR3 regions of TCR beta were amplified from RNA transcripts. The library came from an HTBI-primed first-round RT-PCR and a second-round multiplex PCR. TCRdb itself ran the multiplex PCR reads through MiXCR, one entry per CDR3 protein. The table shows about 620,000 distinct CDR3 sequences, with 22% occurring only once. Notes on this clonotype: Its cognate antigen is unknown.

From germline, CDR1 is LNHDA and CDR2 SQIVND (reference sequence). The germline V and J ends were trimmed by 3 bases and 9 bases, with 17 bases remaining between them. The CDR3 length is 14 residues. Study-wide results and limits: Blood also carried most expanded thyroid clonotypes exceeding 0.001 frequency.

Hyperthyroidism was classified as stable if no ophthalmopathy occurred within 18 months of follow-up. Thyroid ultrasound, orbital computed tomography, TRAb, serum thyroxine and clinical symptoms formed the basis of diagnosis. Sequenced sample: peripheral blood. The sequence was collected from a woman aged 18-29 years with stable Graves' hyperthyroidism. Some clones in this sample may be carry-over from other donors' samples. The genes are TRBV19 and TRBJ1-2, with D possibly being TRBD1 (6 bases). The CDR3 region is CASSIRGPAFSYTF. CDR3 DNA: TGTGCCAGTAGTATCAGGGGCCCAGCGTTCAGCTACACCTTC.